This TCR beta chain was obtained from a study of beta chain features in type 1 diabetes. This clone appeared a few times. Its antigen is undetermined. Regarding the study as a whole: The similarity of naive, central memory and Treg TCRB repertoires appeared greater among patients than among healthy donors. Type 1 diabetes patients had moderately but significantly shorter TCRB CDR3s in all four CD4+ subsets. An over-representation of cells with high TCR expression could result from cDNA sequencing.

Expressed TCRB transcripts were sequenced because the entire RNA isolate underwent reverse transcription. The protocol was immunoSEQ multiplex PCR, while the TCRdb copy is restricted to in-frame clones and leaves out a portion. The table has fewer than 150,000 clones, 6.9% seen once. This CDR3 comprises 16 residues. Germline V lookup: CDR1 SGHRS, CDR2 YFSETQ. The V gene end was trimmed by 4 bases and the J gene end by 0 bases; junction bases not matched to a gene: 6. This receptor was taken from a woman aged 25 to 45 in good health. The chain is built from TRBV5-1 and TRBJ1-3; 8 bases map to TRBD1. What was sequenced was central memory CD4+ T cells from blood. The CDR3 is CASSQDRGSSGNTIYF. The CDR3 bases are TGCGCCAGCAGCCAAGACAGGGGAAGCTCTGGAAACACCATATATTTT.